Following are 8 T cell receptor beta chains from one sample sequenced in a study of human T cells and chemical hapten exposure. Described time point: patch test 3, about 24 weeks after DPC sensitization. The treatment: therapeutic diphenylcyclopropenone sensitization with weekly scalp DPC. Each CDR3 protein gets one entry after TCRdb re-called the RACE reads with MiXCR. The sample has roughly 97,000 distinct CDR3 sequences; 27% are singletons. The material was whole blood, obtained in connection with sensitization to the hapten diphenylcyclopropenone (DPC). Receptors originate from a man in his forties with alopecia areata. Some clones in this sample may be carry-over from other donors' samples.

This clonotype was recorded a few times. The rearrangement uses TRBV12-3 or TRBV12-4 and TRBJ2-3, with 11 bases lining up with TRBD2. This CDR3 comprises 12 residues. Unmatched junction bases numbered 4, after V lost 7 bases and J lost 10 bases. CDR3 sequence (DNA): TGTGCCAGCATGATTAGCGGGAGGGCGCAGTATTTT. It translates to CASMISGRAQYF.

This clonotype occurred a few times. This chain uses TRBV27 with TRBJ1-1, with TRBD1 as a possible D gene (6 bases). Germline CDR1 MNHEY, CDR2 SMNVEV (reference sequence). V was shortened by 0 bases and J by 6 bases, with 11 bases between the two germline ends. This CDR3 has 14 residues. The CDR3 DNA reads TGTGCCAGCAGTTTATCCAGGGGTGGTCCTGAAGCTTTCTTT. As protein: CASSLSRGGPEAFF.

A word on this clonotype: The junction differs from germline at one of its ends, possibly a read error. The chain joins TRBV3-1 to TRBJ2-7, with a tentative D call TRBD2 (6 bases). The length of the CDR3 is 14 residues. Germline CDR1 is LGHDT and CDR2 is YNNKEL (reference sequence). The CDR3 loop reads CASSQFTSSHEQYF. CDR3 DNA sequence: TGTGCCAGCAGCCAATTTACTAGCTCCCACGAGCAGTACTTC.

This clonotype was counted only a few times. The chain has TRBV12-3 or TRBV12-4 and TRBJ2-1; 13 nucleotides match TRBD2. This CDR3 spans 15 amino acids. V shed 6 bases, J shed 5 bases, and the junction held 4 bases outside the gene matches. The CDR3 DNA sequence: TGTGCCAGCAGGCTTACTAGCGGGGGGGACAATGAGCAGTTCTTC. The encoded protein is CASRLTSGGDNEQFF.

This sequence joins TRBV20-1 and TRBJ2-1; 12 nucleotides line up with TRBD2. Germline V gene lookup returns CDR1 DFQATT and CDR2 SNEGSKA (reference sequence). The J segment lost 7 bases and the V segment lost 6 bases, leaving 7 bases of the junction unmatched. The CDR3 has 14 residues. This chain's CDR3 is CSAPGLAGGNEQFF. CDR3 coding DNA: TGCAGTGCGCCGGGACTAGCGGGCGGGAATGAGCAGTTCTTC.

The CDR3 loop is CASSQGQGYQPQHF. The CDR3 DNA follows: TGTGCCAGCAGCCAAGGACAGGGATATCAGCCCCAGCATTTT. The chain links TRBV3-1 to TRBJ1-5, with TRBD1 matching 7 bases. V gave up 1 base and J gave up 5 bases; unmatched junction bases: 2. The CDR3 spans 14 residues. Germline values: CDR1 LGHDT, CDR2 YNNKEL (reference sequence).

The V gene is TRBV12-3 or TRBV12-4, the J gene TRBJ1-1, with 7 bases lining up with TRBD1. V lost 4 bases, J lost 1 base, and 3 bases stayed unmatched. The CDR3 covers 14 residues. The CDR3 bases are TGTGCCAGCAGTTATCGGACAGGGAACACTGAAGCTTTCTTT. Residues: CASSYRTGNTEAFF.

This chain connects TRBV7-6 to TRBJ2-3; D is ambiguous. V shed 2 bases and J shed 0 bases, with 12 bases lying between them. Germline V gives CDR1 SGHVS, CDR2 FNYEAQ. This CDR3 is 16 amino acids long. CDR3 sequence: CASSLSEATSTDTQYF. CDR3 DNA: TGTGCCAGCAGCTTATCGGAAGCGACTAGCACAGATACGCAGTATTTT. Filled out from reference TRBV7-6 and TRBJ2-3, the complete variable domain reads GAGVSQSPRYKVTKRGQDVALRCDPISGHVSLYWYRQALGQGPEFLTYFNYEAQQDKSGLPNDRFSAERPEGSISTLTIQRTEQRDSAMYRCASSLSEATSTDTQYFGPGTRLTVL.